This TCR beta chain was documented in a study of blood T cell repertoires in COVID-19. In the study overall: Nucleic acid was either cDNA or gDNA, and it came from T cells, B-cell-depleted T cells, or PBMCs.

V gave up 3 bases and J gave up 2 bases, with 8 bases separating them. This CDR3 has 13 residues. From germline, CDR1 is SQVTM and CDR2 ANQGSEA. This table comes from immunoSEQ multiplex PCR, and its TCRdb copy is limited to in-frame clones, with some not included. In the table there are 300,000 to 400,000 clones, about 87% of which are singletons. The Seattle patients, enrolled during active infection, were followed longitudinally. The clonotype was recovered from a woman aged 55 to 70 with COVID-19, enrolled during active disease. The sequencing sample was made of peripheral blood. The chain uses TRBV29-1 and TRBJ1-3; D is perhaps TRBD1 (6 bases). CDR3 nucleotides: TGCAGCGTTGAGAGGGGGACTGGAAACACCATATATTTT. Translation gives CSVERGTGNTIYF.